This T cell receptor (beta chain) was sequenced for a study of blood T cells in healthy people across ages. Study results and limitations: It was found that TCR beta diversity correlated strongly with the percentage of naive T cells. Researchers judged that diversity estimates from one million T cells fell short of true values.

A second PCR of about 6 to 12 cycles used a sample-barcoded 5' primer and a J-beta primer mix. Each cDNA molecule, via a template-switch adaptor with 12 random nucleotides, was tagged. TCRdb analysed the 5' RACE reads with MiXCR anew, one entry per CDR3 protein. The repertoire holds about a million distinct CDR3 sequences, with around two fifths as singletons. Every participating donor contributed roughly 9.6 milliliters of peripheral blood through a draw. Points on this clonotype: Its antigen is as yet unknown.

CDR3 length: 14 residues. Trimming cost V 3 bases and J 3 bases, with 8 bases left between them. Germline assignment: CDR1 MNHNS and CDR2 SASEGT. Material for sequencing was blood. The genes are TRBV6-1 and TRBJ2-2; D gene uncertain. The origin of this receptor is a man younger than 30 in good health. The CDR3 bases are TGTGCCAGCAGTGATGTATGGGACACCGGGGAGCTGTTTTTT. Protein product: CASSDVWDTGELFF.